These T cell receptor beta chains were read from a single sample in a study of blood T cells in healthy people across ages. From the 5' RACE reads, TCRdb called clonotypes with MiXCR, one entry per CDR3 protein. This sample has 800,000 to 1,000,000 distinct CDR3 sequences, with roughly 43% found just once. The specimen was blood. The receptors originated from a young man in good health. Each CDR3 is given with its conserved first and last residue. D genes are given only for firm matches. Not every row has a clone size; where given, it reads once, few, many or a size class.

TRBJ2-3,-,TRBV5-1,14,-,TGCGCCAGCAGCTTGGCAATCCCTACAGATACGCAGTATTTT,CASSLAIPTDTQYF
TRBJ1-2,-,TRBV6-6,15,few,TGTGCCAGCCGGGAGAGGGATCGCCCTAACTATGGCTACACCTTC,CASRERDRPNYGYTF
TRBJ2-5,TRBD2,TRBV7-2,14,-,TGTGCCAGCAGCTCTAGCGGCATCAGGGAGACCCAGTACTTC,CASSSSGIRETQYF
TRBJ2-1,-,TRBV20-1,14,-,TGCAGTGCTGCCCGACAGGGAGGGAGCAATGAGCAGTTCTTC,CSAARQGGSNEQFF
TRBJ2-7,TRBD1,TRBV20-1,13,-,TGCAGTGCTAGAGAGACAGGGCCCTACGAGCAGTACTTC,CSARETGPYEQYF
TRBJ2-7,TRBD2,TRBV4-2,17,-,TGTGCCAGCAGCCAAGCCCTAGCGGGGGGGACCTCCTACGAGCAGTACTTC,CASSQALAGGTSYEQYF
TRBJ2-3,TRBD2,TRBV6-1,17,-,TGTGCCAGCAGCCTCGACAGATCCGGGAGGAGCACAGATACGCAGTATTTT,CASSLDRSGRSTDTQYF
TRBJ1-6,TRBD1,TRBV6-5,19,few,TGTGCCAGCAGTTACTCGGACGCGGCACAGGGGCCTCGTAATTCACCCCTCCACTTT,CASSYSDAAQGPRNSPLHF
TRBJ2-4,TRBD2,TRBV20-1,14,-,TGCAGTGCTACGAGGACTAGATACTTAAACATTCAGTACTTC,CSATRTRYLNIQYF
TRBJ1-5,-,TRBV4-1,15,many,TGCGCCAGCAGTCCTGGACAGATTAGCAATCAGCCCCAGCATTTT,CASSPGQISNQPQHF